One and the same sample provided the 5 T cell receptor beta chains below, sequenced in a study of blood T cell repertoires in COVID-19. Here immunoSEQ multiplex PCR was the method, and the copy in TCRdb shows in-frame clones only, minus some. The sample lists under 80,000 clones, roughly nine tenths occurring once. The sample was peripheral blood. These receptors originate from a man aged 65 to 85 with active COVID-19.

The chain carries TRBV3-1 (or the pseudogene TRBV3-2) and TRBJ2-1; 12 positions agree with TRBD2. Germline values: CDR1 LGHDT, CDR2 YNNKEL (reference sequence). The CDR3 sequence is 17 residues long. V trimming: 3 bases; J trimming: 9 bases; junction bases outside the gene matches: 12. This chain's CDR3 is CASSHRTSGMVFREQFF. In DNA, the CDR3 is TGTGCCAGCAGCCACCGGACTAGCGGGATGGTGTTCCGTGAGCAGTTCTTC.

The chain combines TRBV25-1 with TRBJ2-3, with D perhaps TRBD2 (6 bases). The CDR3 length is 14 residues. The germline gives CDR1 MGHDK, CDR2 SYGVNS. V was clipped by 1 base and J by 1 base, with 6 bases between them. CDR3 sequence (DNA): TGTGCCAGCAGTGAATGGGGGGGCACAGATACGCAGTATTTT. Protein product: CASSEWGGTDTQYF.

This clone was counted between two and nine times. The V call is TRBV30, the J call TRBJ1-6, with TRBD1 matching 8 bases. The trim removed 8 bases at V and 12 bases at J, leaving 12 bases unmatched. CDR3 length equals 13 residues. Germline V lookup: CDR1 GTSNPN, CDR2 SVGIG (reference sequence). CDR3 in amino acids: CARNQQGDGPLHF. In nucleotides, the CDR3 is TGTGCCCGCAACCAACAGGGGGATGGACCCCTCCACTTT.

The chain links TRBV6-4 to TRBJ2-6; 8 bases fit TRBD1. J gave up 2 bases and V 6 bases, and 3 bases lay outside the gene matches. Germline assignment: CDR1 MRHNA and CDR2 SNTAGT. The CDR3 is 15 residues long. The chain's CDR3 is CASSPDRAGANVLTF. The DNA of the CDR3 is TGTGCCAGCAGCCCGGACAGGGCTGGGGCCAACGTCCTGACTTTC.

This chain joins TRBV3-1 (or the pseudogene TRBV3-2) and TRBJ2-3, with TRBD2 matching over 14 bases. Unmatched junction bases numbered 6, after V lost 4 bases and J lost 3 bases. Germline V gives CDR1 LGHDT, CDR2 YNNKEL (reference sequence). The CDR3 extends over 17 amino acids. The CDR3 region is CASSPGTSGSGTDTQYF. CDR3 DNA: TGTGCCAGCAGCCCCGGGACTAGCGGGAGCGGGACAGATACGCAGTATTTT.